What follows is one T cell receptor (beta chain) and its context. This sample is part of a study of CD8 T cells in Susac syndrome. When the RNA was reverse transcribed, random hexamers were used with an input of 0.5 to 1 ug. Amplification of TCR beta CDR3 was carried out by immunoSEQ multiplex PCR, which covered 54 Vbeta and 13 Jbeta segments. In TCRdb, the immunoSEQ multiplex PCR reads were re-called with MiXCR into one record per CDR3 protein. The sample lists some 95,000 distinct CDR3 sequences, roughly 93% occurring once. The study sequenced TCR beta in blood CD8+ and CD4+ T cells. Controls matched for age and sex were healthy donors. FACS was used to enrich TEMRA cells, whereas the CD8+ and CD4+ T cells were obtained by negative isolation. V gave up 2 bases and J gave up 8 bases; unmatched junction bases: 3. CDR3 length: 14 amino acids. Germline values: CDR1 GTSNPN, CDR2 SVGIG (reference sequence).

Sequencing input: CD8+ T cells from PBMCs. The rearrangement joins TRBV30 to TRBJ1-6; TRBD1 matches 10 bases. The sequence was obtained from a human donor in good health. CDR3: CAWSPGTGDSPLHF. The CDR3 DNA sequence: TGTGCCTGGAGTCCCGGGACAGGGGATTCACCCCTCCACTTT.